This T cell receptor (beta chain) was identified during a study of T cell responses to AZD1222 COVID-19 vaccine. The study's findings and limits: None of the repertoires were sampled until the peak T cell response had passed. Researchers report vaccine-associated CD4 TCRs spanning spike, with dominance at 160-218 and 743-854. Unmutated variant regions are reportedly targeted by nearly half of spike-specific TCRs.

Only in-frame clones appear in the TCRdb table, and some are missing; sequencing was by immunoSEQ multiplex PCR. Here the sample spans around 140,000 clones, about 90% being singletons. The CDR3 covers 16 residues. The germline gives CDR1 SGHDN, CDR2 FVKESK. V was shortened by 4 bases and J by 3 bases, with 15 bases between the two germline ends. This clone was seen once. What it binds is unknown. Sequenced here: peripheral blood, sampled on day 0 of AZD1222 vaccination. The V and J genes are TRBV14 and TRBJ1-4; D might be TRBD1 (6 bases). This sequence originates from an adult in good health. In DNA, the CDR3 is TGTGCCAGCAGCCTTGGACACGGGACACCTAATGAAAAACTGTTTTTT. Its protein is CASSLGHGTPNEKLFF. The full variable domain, rest sourced from reference TRBV14 and TRBJ1-4, is EAGVTQFPSHSVIEKGQTVTLRCDPISGHDNLYWYRRVMGKEIKFLLHFVKESKQDESGMPNNRFLAERTGGTYSTLKVQPAELEDSGVYFCASSLGHGTPNEKLFFGSGTQLSVL.